Here is one T cell receptor (beta chain) with its context. Its antigen is currently unknown. This specimen belongs to a study of blood T cells in healthy people across ages. The study's findings and limits: Lack of knowledge of donor CMV status possibly confounded expanded clonotype changes.

Then a second PCR, running roughly 7 to 11 cycles, was carried out with a sample-barcoded 5' primer and a J-beta primer mix. TCRdb itself ran the 5' RACE reads through MiXCR, one entry per CDR3 protein. The table lists 870,000 or so distinct CDR3 sequences, under 30% of them singletons, with roughly 17% in the top ten. Total RNA extraction produced at least 5.5 micrograms (per sample) for the study. There are 16 residues in the CDR3. The V and J ends lost 4 bases and 7 bases respectively, with 24 bases between them. CDR1 is SGHRS and CDR2 is YFSETQ in the germline V gene. The sequence was obtained from a woman over 75 in good health. The sequenced material came from blood. The chain carries TRBV5-1 and TRBJ2-7; D not resolved. The CDR3 DNA reads TGCGCCAGCAGCGATGCATTAAGTGGGTCCTTCGATGAGCAGTACTTC. It yields the protein CASSDALSGSFDEQYF.